This T cell receptor (beta chain) was sequenced during a study of T-cell memory formation after mild COVID-19. Barcoded TCR alpha and TCR beta cDNA libraries with UMIs came from 5'RACE using constant-segment primers. In TCRdb, the 5' RACE reads were re-called with MiXCR into one record per CDR3 protein. The data contain approximately 350,000 distinct CDR3 sequences, around 15% of them singletons. Study conclusions and caveats: Clones from the second wave (peaking day 37) had unconfirmed SARS-CoV-2 specificity. CD4+ bias marked clones expanding day 15 to 37, unlike balanced contracting clones. There were some responding clones in pre-infection memory, which suggested that cross-reactive memory had joined.

Many counts were recorded for this clonotype. Its antigen remains unidentified. Sequencing was performed on PBMCs or a T cell subset sorted from them (not recorded which). The sequence was obtained from a man younger than 30 who had mild COVID-19 (a few samples of this study predate the infection). Cell type and time point are not known.

The CDR3 region has the DNA TGTGCCAGCAGCGGAGGACAGGAAGATACGCAGTATTTT. This sequence encodes CASSGGQEDTQYF. V is TRBV9 and J is TRBJ2-3, with 7 bases identical to TRBD1. Germline CDR1 reads SGDLS; CDR2 reads YYNGEE. Unmatched junction bases numbered 3, after V lost 3 bases and J lost 5 bases. The CDR3 consists of 13 residues.